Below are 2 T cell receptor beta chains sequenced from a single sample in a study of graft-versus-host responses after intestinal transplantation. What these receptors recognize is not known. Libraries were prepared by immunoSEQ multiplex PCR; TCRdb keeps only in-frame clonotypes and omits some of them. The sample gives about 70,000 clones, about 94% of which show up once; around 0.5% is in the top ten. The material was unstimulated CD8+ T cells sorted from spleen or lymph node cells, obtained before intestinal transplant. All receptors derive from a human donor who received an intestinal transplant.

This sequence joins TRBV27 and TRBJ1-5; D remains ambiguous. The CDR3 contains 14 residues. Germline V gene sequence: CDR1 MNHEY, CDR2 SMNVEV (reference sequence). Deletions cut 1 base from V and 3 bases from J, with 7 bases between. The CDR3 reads CASSLLGINQPQHF. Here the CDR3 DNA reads TGTGCCAGCAGTTTATTGGGAATCAATCAGCCCCAGCATTTT.

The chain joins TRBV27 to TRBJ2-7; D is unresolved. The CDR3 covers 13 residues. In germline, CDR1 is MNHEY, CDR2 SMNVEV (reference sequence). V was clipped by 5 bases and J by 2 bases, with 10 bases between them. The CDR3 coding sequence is TGTGCCAGCAGTCCCGTTTTCCCCTACGAGCAGTACTTC. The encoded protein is CASSPVFPYEQYF.